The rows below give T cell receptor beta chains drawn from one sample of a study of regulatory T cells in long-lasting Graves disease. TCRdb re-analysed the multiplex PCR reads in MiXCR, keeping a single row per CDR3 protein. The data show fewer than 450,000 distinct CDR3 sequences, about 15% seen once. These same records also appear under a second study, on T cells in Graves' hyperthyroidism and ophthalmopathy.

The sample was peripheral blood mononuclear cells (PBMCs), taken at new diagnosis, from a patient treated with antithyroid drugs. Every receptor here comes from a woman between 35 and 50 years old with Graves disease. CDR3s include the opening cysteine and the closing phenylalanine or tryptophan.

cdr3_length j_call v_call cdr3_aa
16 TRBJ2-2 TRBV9 CASSEGVRDYTGELFF
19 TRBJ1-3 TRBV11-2 CASSPYKPKGGDRGNTIYF
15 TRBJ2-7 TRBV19 CASSFTGTAYYEQYF
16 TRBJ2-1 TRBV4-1 CASSQDVAVSYNEQFF
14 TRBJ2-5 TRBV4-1 CASSQDWLSETQYF
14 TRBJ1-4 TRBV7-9 CASSSGQGREKLFF
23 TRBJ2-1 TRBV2 CASSELSSGSLLGPYGSYNEQFF
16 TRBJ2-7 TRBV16 CASSQSYGTGGDEQYF
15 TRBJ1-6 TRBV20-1 CSARDHWDRKSPLHF
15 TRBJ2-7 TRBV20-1 CSARGGQGARDEQYF
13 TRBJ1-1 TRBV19 CASRSGLNTEAFF
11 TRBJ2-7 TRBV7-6 CASSEGTEQYF
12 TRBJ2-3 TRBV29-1 CSVEDGTDTQYF
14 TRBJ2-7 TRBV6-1 CASSENPGSYEQYF
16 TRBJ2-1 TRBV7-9 CASSPSDWTRPNEQFF
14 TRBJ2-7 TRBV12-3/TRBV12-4 CASSPWAQQAEQYF
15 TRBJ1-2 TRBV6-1 CASSERGQSRSGYTF